Shown below are 19 T cell receptor beta chains from a single sample sequenced in a study of response to subunit inactivated influenza vaccine listed by TCRdb under 2018. To prepare the library, RT-PCR was applied. The run used an Illumina HiSeq 2500. TCRdb reran the public reads through fastp at Q25 and MiXCR, keeping productive beta chains. Identical CDR3 protein sequences are pooled into one entry, listed with their most common genes and DNA. In all, the sample holds fewer than 600,000 distinct CDR3 sequences, and 7.2% of those were seen once. 10% to 15% of the sample belongs to the ten largest clones. Specimen: PBMCs from blood, collected around 25 months after vaccination. These receptors came from a man aged 50 to 75 who received an inactivated influenza vaccine. Donor details come from another sample of the same person, matched by shared clones.

This rearrangement joins TRBV6-6 to TRBJ1-2; perhaps TRBD1 as D (6 bases). The CDR3 consists of 13 residues. The germline V and J ends were trimmed by 2 bases and 5 bases, with 9 bases remaining between them. Germline V CDR1 and CDR2: MNHNY, SVGAGI (reference sequence). This CDR3 is CASSYEDSYGYTF. Written as DNA, the CDR3 is TGTGCCAGCAGTTACGAGGACAGTTATGGCTACACCTTC.

This clonotype turned up a few times. V is TRBV2 and J is TRBJ1-6; weak D call: TRBD1 (5 bases). The CDR3 extends over 14 amino acids. Germline CDR1 reads SNHLY; CDR2 reads FYNNEI. Trimming shortened V by 1 base and J by 14 bases, and 15 bases separated the two germline ends. The CDR3 nucleotides are TGTGCCAGCAGTGAAGGGCAGGGAATTTGGGCCCTCCACTTT. Its translation: CASSEGQGIWALHF. Full variable domain (missing parts from reference TRBV2 and TRBJ1-6): EPEVTQTPSHQVTQMGQEVILRCVPISNHLYFYWYRQILGQKVEFLVSFYNNEISEKSEIFDDQFSVERPDGSNFTLKIRSTKLEDSAMYFCASSEGQGIWALHFGNGTRLTVT.

The chain joins TRBV9 to TRBJ2-3, with D tentatively TRBD2 (5 bases). The CDR3 loop spans 15 amino acids. The V end lost 2 bases, the J end lost 6 bases, and 16 bases lay between the germline ends. Germline loops: CDR1 SGDLS, CDR2 YYNGEE. CDR3 residues: CASSVSSAMADTQYF. The DNA of the CDR3 is TGTGCCAGCAGCGTGAGTAGCGCTATGGCGGATACGCAGTATTTT.

The rearrangement joins TRBV20-1 to TRBJ2-1; 10 nucleotides align to TRBD2. This CDR3 is 13 amino acids long. V lost 7 bases and J lost 4; bases outside the gene matches: 4. The germline V gene encodes CDR1 DFQATT and CDR2 SNEGSKA (reference sequence). The CDR3 reads CSVERGGYNEQFF. CDR3 nucleotides: TGCAGTGTCGAGCGGGGGGGTTACAATGAGCAGTTCTTC.

This clonotype occurred a few times. The gene calls are TRBV27 and TRBJ2-7, with a tentative D call TRBD2 (6 bases). The CDR3 is 15 residues long. Trimming left V 5 bases short and J 2 bases short, with 16 bases between. CDR1 and CDR2 (germline): MNHEY, SMNVEV (reference sequence). The CDR3 coding sequence is TGTGCCAGCAGTACCGCGGGGAGTCTACCCTACGAGCAGTACTTC. It is translated as CASSTAGSLPYEQYF.

This clonotype came up many times. The J gene is TRBJ2-1, the V gene TRBV4-3, with D tentatively TRBD2 (6 bases). CDR1 and CDR2 (germline): LGHNA, YSLEER. V was pared by 0 bases and J by 7 bases, with 19 bases between. CDR3 size: 17 residues. The CDR3 coding sequence is TGCGCCAGCAGCCAAGATTTTTATTCACAGGCGGGGAATGAGCAGTTCTTC. Protein: CASSQDFYSQAGNEQFF.

This clonotype was observed a handful of times. This sequence joins TRBV27 and TRBJ2-5, with 7 bases aligning to TRBD2. The V gene end was trimmed by 3 bases and the J gene end by 3 bases; junction bases not matched to a gene: 4. This CDR3 has 14 amino acids. Germline V gene lookup returns CDR1 MNHEY and CDR2 SMNVEV (reference sequence). CDR3 bases: TGTGCCAGCAGTTTGACTAGCTTAGAAGAGACCCAGTACTTC. It specifies CASSLTSLEETQYF.

V and J are TRBV18 and TRBJ2-7, with unresolved D. The CDR3 totals 12 residues. V lost 2 bases to trimming and J lost 6 bases, with 8 bases between them. Germline V gives CDR1 KGHSH, CDR2 LQKENI. The CDR3 protein is CASSPSLSEQYF. CDR3 nucleotide sequence: TGTGCCAGCTCACCAAGCCTCTCCGAGCAGTACTTC. The complete variable domain, with remaining parts taken from reference TRBV18 and TRBJ2-7, reads NAGVMQNPRHLVRRRGQEARLRCSPMKGHSHVYWYRQLPEEGLKFMVYLQKENIIDESGMPKERFSAEFPKEGPSILRIQQVVRGDSAAYFCASSPSLSEQYFGPGTRLTVT.

This clonotype came up a few times. The chain is built from TRBV7-2 and TRBJ2-7, with 8 bases identical to TRBD2. This CDR3 is 14 amino acids long. V lost 6 bases and J lost 0; bases outside the gene matches: 4. Germline CDR1 reads SGHTA; CDR2 reads FQGNSA. In DNA, the CDR3 is TGTGCCAGCAGAGTAGCGGGGAGCTCCTACGAGCAGTACTTC. It specifies CASRVAGSSYEQYF.

This clonotype has a handful of counts. The genes are TRBV12-3 or TRBV12-4 and TRBJ2-1, with 7 bases that match TRBD2. The CDR3 contains 15 residues. V shed 4 bases, J shed 7 bases, and the junction held 10 bases outside the gene matches. The CDR3 region has the DNA TGTGCCAGCAGTTGGGGGGGAGGGGTTAAGAATGAGCAGTTCTTC. This encodes CASSWGGGVKNEQFF.

V usage is TRBV4-2 and J usage is TRBJ2-5, with TRBD1 matching over 9 bases. J was trimmed by 2 bases and V by 2 bases; bases with no gene match: 9. Germline-derived CDR1 and CDR2 are LGHNA and YNFKEQ. This CDR3 is built from 17 residues. For the CDR3, the DNA is TGTGCCAGCAGCCAACCCGCGGGGACAGGGAGACAAGAGACCCAGTACTTC. It encodes CASSQPAGTGRQETQYF.

V usage is TRBV4-3 and J usage is TRBJ2-3; possibly TRBD1 or TRBD2 for D (5 bases each). This CDR3 contains 14 residues. The V and J ends lost 0 bases and 8 bases respectively, with 12 bases between them. Germline CDR1 reads LGHNA; CDR2 reads YSLEER. CDR3 sequence reads: CASSQDWDPSTQYF. The CDR3 bases are TGCGCCAGCAGCCAAGATTGGGACCCATCTACGCAGTATTTT.

This clonotype was picked up a small number of times. The chain couples TRBV7-9 to TRBJ1-3, with D hard to call. V was trimmed by 3 bases and J by 3 bases, leaving 9 bases between them. From germline, CDR1 is SEHNR and CDR2 FQNEAQ (reference sequence). The length of the CDR3 is 14 residues. The DNA of the CDR3 is TGTGCCAGCAGCTTTACCGAGTTTGGAAACACCATATATTTT. This gives the protein CASSFTEFGNTIYF.

There are a few counts of this clonotype. The rearrangement uses TRBV7-3 and TRBJ2-2, with 10 positions matching TRBD1. Trimming took 4 bases from V and 7 from J; bases not matched to a gene: 12. There are 17 residues in the CDR3. Germline V lookup: CDR1 SGHTA, CDR2 FQGTGA. CDR3 in amino acids: CASSYGPGQGINGELFF. The DNA for the CDR3 is TGTGCCAGCAGCTACGGCCCGGGACAGGGGATTAACGGGGAGCTGTTTTTT.

This clonotype was recorded many times. The chain employs TRBV2 and TRBJ2-1; D is undetermined. The CDR3 runs to 11 residues. CDR1 and CDR2 (germline): SNHLY, FYNNEI. Trimming shortened V by 6 bases and J by 5 bases, and 5 bases separated the two germline ends. The CDR3 region is CASRAHNEQFF. The DNA for the CDR3 is TGTGCCAGCAGGGCCCACAATGAGCAGTTCTTC.

J is TRBJ2-7 and V is TRBV12-3 or TRBV12-4, with 8 bases aligning to TRBD1. The CDR3 is 15 amino acids. With V trimmed by 5 bases and J by 7 bases, 13 bases remained unmatched. CDR3 in amino acids: CASSETAGGFGEQYF. The CDR3 coding sequence is TGTGCCAGCAGTGAAACCGCAGGGGGCTTCGGGGAGCAGTACTTC.

The genes are TRBV11-3 and TRBJ2-1, with 9 bases identical to TRBD1. With 2 bases clipped from V and 6 bases from J, the junction kept 11 bases outside the gene matches. The CDR3 covers 17 residues. Germline CDR1 and CDR2: SGHNT and YENEEA. In DNA form, the CDR3 reads TGTGCCAGCAGCTTAAAAAGGTGGACAGGGGACCGCAATGAGCAGTTCTTC. Its protein is CASSLKRWTGDRNEQFF.

This clonotype has ten or more counts. The rearrangement links TRBV7-9 to TRBJ2-5; D is possibly TRBD2 (7 bases). The V gene's germline CDR1 is SEHNR and CDR2 FQNEAQ (reference sequence). Trimming took 4 bases from V and 1 from J, leaving 13 bases between them. The CDR3 is 15 residues long. In nucleotides, the CDR3 is TGTGCCAGCAGCTCACTCGGGGGGCGCCAAGAGACCCAGTACTTC. Amino acid sequence: CASSSLGGRQETQYF. Drawing the rest from reference TRBV7-9 and TRBJ2-5, the complete variable domain is DTGVSQNPRHKITKRGQNVTFRCDPISEHNRLYWYRQTLGQGPEFLTYFQNEAQLEKSRLLSDRFSAERPKGSFSTLEIQRTEQGDSAMYLCASSSLGGRQETQYFGPGTRLLVL.

Concerning this clonotype itself: One base away lies a much larger clone, so this may be a sequencing read error. The chain links TRBV7-3 to TRBJ2-1; D ambiguous. Germline CDR1 is SGHTA and CDR2 is FQGTGA. The CDR3 extends over 16 amino acids. The CDR3 coding sequence is TGTGTCAGCAGCTTAACTGGTAGTTCGTCTCGCAATGAGCAGTTCTTC. It translates to CVSSLTGSSSRNEQFF.